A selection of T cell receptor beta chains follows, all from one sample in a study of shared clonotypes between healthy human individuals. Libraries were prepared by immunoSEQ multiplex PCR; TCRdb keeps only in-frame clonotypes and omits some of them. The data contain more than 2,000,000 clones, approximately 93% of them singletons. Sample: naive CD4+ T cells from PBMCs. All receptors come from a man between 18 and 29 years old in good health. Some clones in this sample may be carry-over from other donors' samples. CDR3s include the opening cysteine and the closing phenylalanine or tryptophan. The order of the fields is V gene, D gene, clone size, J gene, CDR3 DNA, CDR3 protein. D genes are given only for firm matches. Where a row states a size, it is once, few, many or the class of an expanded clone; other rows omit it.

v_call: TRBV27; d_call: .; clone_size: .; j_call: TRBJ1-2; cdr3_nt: TGTGCCAGCAACAGCCCGTCGGTAGGCTACACCTTC; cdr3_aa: CASNSPSVGYTF
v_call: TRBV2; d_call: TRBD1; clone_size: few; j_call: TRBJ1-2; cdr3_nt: TGTGCCAGCAGTGGACAGGGCCAGCGTGGCTACACCTTC; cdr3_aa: CASSGQGQRGYTF
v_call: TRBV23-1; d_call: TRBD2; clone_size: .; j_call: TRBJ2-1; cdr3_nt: TGCGCCAGCAGTCGGGGGAGGGGTGAGCAGTTCTTC; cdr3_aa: CASSRGRGEQFF
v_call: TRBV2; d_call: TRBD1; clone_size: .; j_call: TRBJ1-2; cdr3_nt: TGTGCCAGCAGTGTCCAGGGGGCGCTTGGCTACACCTTC; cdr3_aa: CASSVQGALGYTF
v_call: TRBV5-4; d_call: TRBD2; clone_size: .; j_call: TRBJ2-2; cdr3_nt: TGTGCCAGCAGCTTGGCCCGACCGGGGGGTGGCGGCACCGGGGAGCTGTTTTTT; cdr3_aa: CASSLARPGGGGTGELFF
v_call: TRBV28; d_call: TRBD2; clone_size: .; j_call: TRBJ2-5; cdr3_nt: TGTGCCAGCAGGCTCCTTAGCGGGAGTAAAGTGGAGACCCAGTACTTC; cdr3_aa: CASRLLSGSKVETQYF
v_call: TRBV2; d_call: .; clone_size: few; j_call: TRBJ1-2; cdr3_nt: TGTGCCAGCAGCACAGGGAGGTATGGCTACACCTTC; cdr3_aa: CASSTGRYGYTF
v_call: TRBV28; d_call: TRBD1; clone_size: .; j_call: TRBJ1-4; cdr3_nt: TGTGCCAGCAGTTACACAGGGGCGGGTAATGAAAAACTGTTTTTT; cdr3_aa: CASSYTGAGNEKLFF
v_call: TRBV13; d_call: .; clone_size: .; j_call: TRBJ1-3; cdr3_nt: TGTGCCAGCAGCCCGGCCGGTGTGGGCTCTGGAAACACCATATATTTT; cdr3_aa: CASSPAGVGSGNTIYF
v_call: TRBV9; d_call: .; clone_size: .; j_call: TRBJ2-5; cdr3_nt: TGTGCCAGCAGCGTAGGGGAGGGGCAGGGGACTGTAGAGACCCAGTACTTC; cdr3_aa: CASSVGEGQGTVETQYF
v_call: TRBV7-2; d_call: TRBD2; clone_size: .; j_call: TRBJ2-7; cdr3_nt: TGTGCCAGCAGCCGACGGACTAGCGGGGCTCCTACCTACGAGCAGTACTTC; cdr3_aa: CASSRRTSGAPTYEQYF
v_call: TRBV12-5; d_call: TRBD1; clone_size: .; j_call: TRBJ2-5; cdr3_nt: TGTGCTAGTGGTTTCAGGGGGAGTTACCAAGAGACCCAGTACTTC; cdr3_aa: CASGFRGSYQETQYF
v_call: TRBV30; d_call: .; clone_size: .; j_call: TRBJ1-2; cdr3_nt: TGTGCCTGGAGTGTATCCCAGGGCTATGGCTACACCTTC; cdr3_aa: CAWSVSQGYGYTF
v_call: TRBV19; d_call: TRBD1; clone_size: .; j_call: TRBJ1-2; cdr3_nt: TGTGCCAGTAGTGGGGACAGTTGGAGCGACTATGGCTACACCTTC; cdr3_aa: CASSGDSWSDYGYTF
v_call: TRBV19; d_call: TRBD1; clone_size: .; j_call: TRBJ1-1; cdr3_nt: TGTGCCAGTAGTATCTGGGACAGGGGGGACACTGAAGCTTTCTTT; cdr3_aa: CASSIWDRGDTEAFF
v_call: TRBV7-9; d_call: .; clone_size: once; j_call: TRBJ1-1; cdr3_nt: TGTGCCAGCAGCTCCAGGGGAAACGCACTAAGGGGGACCACTGAAGCTTTCTTT; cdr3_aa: CASSSRGNALRGTTEAFF
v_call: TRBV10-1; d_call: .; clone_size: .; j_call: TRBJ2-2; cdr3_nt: TGCGCCAGCAGGTTGGACGGCACCGGGGAGCTGTTTTTT; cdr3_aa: CASRLDGTGELFF
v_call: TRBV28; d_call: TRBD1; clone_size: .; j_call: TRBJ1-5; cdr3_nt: TGTGCCAGCAGTGACGGACAGGGGAGGGATCAGCCCCAGCATTTT; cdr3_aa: CASSDGQGRDQPQHF
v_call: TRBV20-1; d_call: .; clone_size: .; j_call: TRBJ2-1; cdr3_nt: TGCAGTGCTACGAAGAATGAGCAGTTCTTC; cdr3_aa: CSATKNEQFF
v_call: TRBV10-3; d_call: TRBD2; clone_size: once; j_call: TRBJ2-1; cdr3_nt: TGTGCCATCAGTACGACTAGCGGGAGTAAGGTTGAGCAGTTCTTC; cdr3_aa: CAISTTSGSKVEQFF
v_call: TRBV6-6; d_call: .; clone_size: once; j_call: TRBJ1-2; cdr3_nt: TGTGCCAGCAGTCCCGGGGGCAGGGGCCGGGGCTACACCTTC; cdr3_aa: CASSPGGRGRGYTF
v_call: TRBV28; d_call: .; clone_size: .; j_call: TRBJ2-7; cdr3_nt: TGTGCCAGCAGCCCGGGGACGGAACGACAAGAGCAGTACTTC; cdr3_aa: CASSPGTERQEQYF
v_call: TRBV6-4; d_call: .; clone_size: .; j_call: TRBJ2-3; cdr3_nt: TGTGCCAGCAGTGACTCGGGGAGCACAGATACGCAGTATTTT; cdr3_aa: CASSDSGSTDTQYF
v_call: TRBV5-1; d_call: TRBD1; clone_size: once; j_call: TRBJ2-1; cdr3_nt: TGCGCCAGCAGCTACCTGGACAGGGGCTACAATGAGCAGTTCTTC; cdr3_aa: CASSYLDRGYNEQFF
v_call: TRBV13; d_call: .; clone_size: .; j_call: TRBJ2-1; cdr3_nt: TGTGCCAGCAGTTCCGACAGGAGCTCCTACAATGAGCAGTTCTTC; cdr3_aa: CASSSDRSSYNEQFF
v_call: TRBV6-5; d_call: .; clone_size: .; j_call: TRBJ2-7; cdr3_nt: TGTGCCAGCAAGGAGGGGGAGGGCAGCTCCTACGAGCAGTACTTC; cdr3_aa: CASKEGEGSSYEQYF
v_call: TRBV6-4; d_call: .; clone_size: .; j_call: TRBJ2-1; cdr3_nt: TGTGCCAGCAGTGAGGACACGAGCTCCTACAATGAGCAGTTCTTC; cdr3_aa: CASSEDTSSYNEQFF
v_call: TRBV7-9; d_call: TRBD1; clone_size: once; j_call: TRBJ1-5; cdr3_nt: TGTGCCAGCAGCTCCCAGGGGGTGTCCAATCAGCCCCAGCATTTT; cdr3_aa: CASSSQGVSNQPQHF
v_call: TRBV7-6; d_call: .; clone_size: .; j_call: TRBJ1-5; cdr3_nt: TGTGCCAGCAGCTTACAGGAAGGCAATCAGCCCCAGCATTTT; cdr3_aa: CASSLQEGNQPQHF
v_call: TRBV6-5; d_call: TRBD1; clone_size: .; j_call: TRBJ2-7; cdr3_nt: TGTGCCAGCACCAGAGACAGGGACCTCGTTTACGAGCAGTACTTC; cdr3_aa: CASTRDRDLVYEQYF
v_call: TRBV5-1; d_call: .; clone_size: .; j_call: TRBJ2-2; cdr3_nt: TGCGCCAGCAGCCCTCGGGCGGGGAACACCGGGGAGCTGTTTTTT; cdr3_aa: CASSPRAGNTGELFF
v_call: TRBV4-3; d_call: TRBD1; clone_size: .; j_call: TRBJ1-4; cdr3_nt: TGCGCCAGCAGCCAAGATGTTACGACAGGGAGGGAAAAACTGTTTTTT; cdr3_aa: CASSQDVTTGREKLFF